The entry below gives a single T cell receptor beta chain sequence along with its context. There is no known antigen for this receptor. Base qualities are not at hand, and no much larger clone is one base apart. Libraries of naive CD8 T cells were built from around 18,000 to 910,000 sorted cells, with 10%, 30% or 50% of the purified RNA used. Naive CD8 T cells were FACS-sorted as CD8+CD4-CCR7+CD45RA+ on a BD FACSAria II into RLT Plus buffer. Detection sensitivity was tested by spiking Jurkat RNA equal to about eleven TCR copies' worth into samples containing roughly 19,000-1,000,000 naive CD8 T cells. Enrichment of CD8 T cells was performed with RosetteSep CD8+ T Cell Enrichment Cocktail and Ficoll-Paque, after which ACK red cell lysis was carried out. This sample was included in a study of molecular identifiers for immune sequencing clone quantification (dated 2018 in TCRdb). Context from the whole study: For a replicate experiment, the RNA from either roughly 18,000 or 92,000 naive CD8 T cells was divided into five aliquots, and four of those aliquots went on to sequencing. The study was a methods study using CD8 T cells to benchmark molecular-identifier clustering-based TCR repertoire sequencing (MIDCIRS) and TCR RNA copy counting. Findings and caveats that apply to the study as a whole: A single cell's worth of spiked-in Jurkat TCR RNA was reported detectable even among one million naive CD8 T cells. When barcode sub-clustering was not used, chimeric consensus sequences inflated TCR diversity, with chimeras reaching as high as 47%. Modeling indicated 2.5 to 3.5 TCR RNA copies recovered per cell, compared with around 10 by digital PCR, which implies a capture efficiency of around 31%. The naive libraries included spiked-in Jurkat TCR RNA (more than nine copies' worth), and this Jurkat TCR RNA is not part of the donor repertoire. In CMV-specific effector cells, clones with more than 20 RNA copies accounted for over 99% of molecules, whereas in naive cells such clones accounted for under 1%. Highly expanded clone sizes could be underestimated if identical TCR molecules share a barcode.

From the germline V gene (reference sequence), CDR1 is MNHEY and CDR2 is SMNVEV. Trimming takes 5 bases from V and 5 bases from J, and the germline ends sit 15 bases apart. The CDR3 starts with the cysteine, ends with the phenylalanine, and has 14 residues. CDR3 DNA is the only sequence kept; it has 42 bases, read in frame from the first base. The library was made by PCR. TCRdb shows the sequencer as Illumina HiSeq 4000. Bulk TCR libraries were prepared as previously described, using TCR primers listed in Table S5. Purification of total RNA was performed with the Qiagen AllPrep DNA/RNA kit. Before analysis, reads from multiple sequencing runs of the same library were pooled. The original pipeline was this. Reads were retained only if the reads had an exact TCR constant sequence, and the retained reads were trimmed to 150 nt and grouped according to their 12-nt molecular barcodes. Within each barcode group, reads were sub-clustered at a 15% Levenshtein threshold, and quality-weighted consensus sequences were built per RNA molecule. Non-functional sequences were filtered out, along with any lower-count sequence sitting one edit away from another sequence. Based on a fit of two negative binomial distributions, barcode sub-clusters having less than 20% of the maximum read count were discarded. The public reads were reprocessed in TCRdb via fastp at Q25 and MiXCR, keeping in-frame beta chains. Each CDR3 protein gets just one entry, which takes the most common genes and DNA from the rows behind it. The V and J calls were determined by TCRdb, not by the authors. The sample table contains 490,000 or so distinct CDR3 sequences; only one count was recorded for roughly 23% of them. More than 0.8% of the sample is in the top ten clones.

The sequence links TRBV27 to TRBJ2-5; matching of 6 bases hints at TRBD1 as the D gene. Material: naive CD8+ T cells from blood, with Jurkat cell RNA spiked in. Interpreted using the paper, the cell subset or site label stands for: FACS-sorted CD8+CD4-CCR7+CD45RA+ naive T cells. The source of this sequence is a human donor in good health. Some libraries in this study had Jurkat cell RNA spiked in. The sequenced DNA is TGTGCCAGCAGTCAAACAGGGTTGGGTGAGACCCAGTACTTC. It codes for CASSQTGLGETQYF.